What follows describes a single T cell receptor (beta chain). During active infection, Seattle patients enrolled and were then monitored through disease. This specimen comes from a study of blood T cell repertoires in COVID-19. The CDR3 consists of 12 residues. CDR1 and CDR2 (germline): SGHAT, FQNNGV. Trimming cost V 1 base and J 14 bases; bases outside gene matches: 4. Using immunoSEQ multiplex PCR, the repertoire was profiled, and TCRdb retains in-frame clones only, with some absent. The repertoire holds over 100,000 clones, with about 89% as singletons. The TCR originated in a woman in her sixties or seventies with COVID-19, enrolled during active disease. The sequenced material came from peripheral blood. The chain uses TRBV11-2 and TRBJ2-1; 8 nucleotides align to TRBD2. The CDR3 protein is CASSLALGLEFF. CDR3 in DNA: TGTGCCAGCAGCTTAGCGTTGGGACTAGAGTTCTTC.